Listed below are T cell receptor beta chains from one sample, sequenced in a study of shared clonotypes between healthy human individuals. This table comes from immunoSEQ multiplex PCR, and its TCRdb copy is limited to in-frame clones, with some not included. The sample has approximately 2.3 million clones; about 92% are singletons. The sequencing input was naive CD4+ T cells from PBMCs. The source of these receptors is a man aged 18 to 30 in good health. Some clones in this sample may be carry-over from other donors' samples. Both conserved end residues are part of each CDR3. The order of the fields is CDR3 DNA, CDR3 protein, D gene, J gene, V gene, clone size. The D gene is left open where the match is weak. The listing skips clone size in some rows; elsewhere it reads once, few, many or a size class.

CDR3 DNA: TGTGCCAGTAGTATAGTGACGGACGATCAGCCCCAGCATTTT
CDR3 protein: CASSIVTDDQPQHF
D gene: NA
J gene: TRBJ1-5
V gene: TRBV19
clone size: once

CDR3 DNA: TGTGCCAGTAGTATAGGGTTGATGAACTATGGCTACACCTTC
CDR3 protein: CASSIGLMNYGYTF
D gene: NA
J gene: TRBJ1-2
V gene: TRBV19
clone size: NA

CDR3 DNA: TGTGCCAGCAAATGGGGGCAGGACACTGAAGCTTTCTTT
CDR3 protein: CASKWGQDTEAFF
D gene: NA
J gene: TRBJ1-1
V gene: TRBV7-3
clone size: NA

CDR3 DNA: TGTGCCAGCAGCGTGAGAGACAGGGGAAACAATGAGCAGTTCTTC
CDR3 protein: CASSVRDRGNNEQFF
D gene: TRBD1
J gene: TRBJ2-1
V gene: TRBV9
clone size: NA

CDR3 DNA: TGTGCCTGGGCTGGATATTCCGGAAACACCATATATTTT
CDR3 protein: CAWAGYSGNTIYF
D gene: NA
J gene: TRBJ1-3
V gene: TRBV30
clone size: once

CDR3 DNA: TGTGCCTGGAGTGCGGACAGCCATCAGCCCCAGCATTTT
CDR3 protein: CAWSADSHQPQHF
D gene: NA
J gene: TRBJ1-5
V gene: TRBV30
clone size: NA

CDR3 DNA: TGCGCCAGCAGCTTGGTGCAGGGGGCGAACACTGAAGCTTTCTTT
CDR3 protein: CASSLVQGANTEAFF
D gene: TRBD1
J gene: TRBJ1-1
V gene: TRBV5-1
clone size: NA

CDR3 DNA: TGTGCCAGTAGTATCCCGGGACTAGTCGGCGGGGAGCTGTTTTTT
CDR3 protein: CASSIPGLVGGELFF
D gene: TRBD2
J gene: TRBJ2-2
V gene: TRBV19
clone size: NA

CDR3 DNA: TGTGCCAGCAGCCACGGACAGATCCAAGAGACCCAGTACTTC
CDR3 protein: CASSHGQIQETQYF
D gene: NA
J gene: TRBJ2-5
V gene: TRBV11-2
clone size: NA

CDR3 DNA: TGTGCCAGCACCTCCGGGACTAGCGGGAACAATGAGCAGTTCTTC
CDR3 protein: CASTSGTSGNNEQFF
D gene: TRBD2
J gene: TRBJ2-1
V gene: TRBV7-8
clone size: once

CDR3 DNA: TGTGCCAGCAGCTTCCCCGGGACAGGTCGCTACGAGCAGTACTTC
CDR3 protein: CASSFPGTGRYEQYF
D gene: TRBD1
J gene: TRBJ2-7
V gene: TRBV7-9
clone size: NA

CDR3 DNA: TGTGCCAGCAGCTTGGCAGCGGGAGCAGGCGAGCAGTACTTC
CDR3 protein: CASSLAAGAGEQYF
D gene: TRBD2
J gene: TRBJ2-7
V gene: TRBV11-2
clone size: once